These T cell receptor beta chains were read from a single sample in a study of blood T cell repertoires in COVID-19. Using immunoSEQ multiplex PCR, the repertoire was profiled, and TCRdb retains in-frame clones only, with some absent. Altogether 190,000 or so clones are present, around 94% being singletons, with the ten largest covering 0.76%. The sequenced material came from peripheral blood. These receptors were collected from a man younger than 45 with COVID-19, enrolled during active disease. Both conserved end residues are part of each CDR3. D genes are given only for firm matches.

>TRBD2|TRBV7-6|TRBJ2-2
CASSVLAGSTGELFF
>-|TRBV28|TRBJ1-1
CATTSQTGNTEAFF
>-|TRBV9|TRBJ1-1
CASSVGVGGTEAFF
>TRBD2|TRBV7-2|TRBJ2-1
CASRNSGGASNEQFF
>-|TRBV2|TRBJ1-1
CASSPGAWGTEAFF
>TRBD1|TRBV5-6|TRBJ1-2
CASSLNGQGAGYTF
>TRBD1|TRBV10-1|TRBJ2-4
CARRDRGAKNIQYF
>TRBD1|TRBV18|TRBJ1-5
CASSPGQGNQPQHF
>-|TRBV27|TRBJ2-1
CASSLGWSSYNEQFF
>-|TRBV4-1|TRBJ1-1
CASSQAGSDTEAFF
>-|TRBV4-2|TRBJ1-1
CASSQESGRVIRLSMNTEAFF
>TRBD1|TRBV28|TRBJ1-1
CASSFKTGEGNTEAFF
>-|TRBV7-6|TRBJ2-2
CASSLLLAKSGELFF
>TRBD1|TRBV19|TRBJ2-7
CASSTDRGRNEQYF
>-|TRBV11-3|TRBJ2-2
CASSLGLGANTGELFF
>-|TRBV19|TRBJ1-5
CASSKGGGNQPQHF
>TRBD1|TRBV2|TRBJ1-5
CASSTDREDQPQHF
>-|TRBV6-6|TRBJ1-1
CASIAGPSIAEAFF
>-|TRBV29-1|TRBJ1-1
CSVVTGGTEAFF
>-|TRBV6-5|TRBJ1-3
CASSLGGQGNTIYF
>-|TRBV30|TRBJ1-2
CAWRAHSNYGYTF
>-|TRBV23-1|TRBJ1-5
CASSQGWTESVQPQHF
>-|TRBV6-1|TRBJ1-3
CASSEALGSGNTIYF
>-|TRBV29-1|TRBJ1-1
CSVAGVYTEAFF
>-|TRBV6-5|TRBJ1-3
CASSYSGPGNTIYF
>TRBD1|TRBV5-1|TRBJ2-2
CASSPQGADTGELFF
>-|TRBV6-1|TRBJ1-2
CASSETGGRGGYGYTF
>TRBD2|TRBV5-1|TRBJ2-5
CASSWSGVAGANQETQYF
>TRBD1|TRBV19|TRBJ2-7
CASSIPGGSDEQYF
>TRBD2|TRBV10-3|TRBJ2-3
CAISESTGGPADTQYF
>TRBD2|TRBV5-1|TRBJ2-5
CASSLDGGVFLQETQYF
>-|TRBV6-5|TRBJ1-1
CASSYGRHLNTEAFF
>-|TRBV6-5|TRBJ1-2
CASSPGTGGIYGYTF
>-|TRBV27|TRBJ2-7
CASSLAQRNYEQYF
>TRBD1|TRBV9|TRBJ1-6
CASSPRQGSNSPLHF
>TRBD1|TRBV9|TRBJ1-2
CASFPQTGQVNGYTF
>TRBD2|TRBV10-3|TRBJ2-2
CAISSGGADTGELFF
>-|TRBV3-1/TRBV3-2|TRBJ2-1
CASSPQYNEQFF
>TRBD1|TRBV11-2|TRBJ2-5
CASRDWTGVETQYF
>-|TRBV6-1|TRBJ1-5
CASSEPRPGVYQPQHF
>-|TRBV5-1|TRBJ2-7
CASSLGSGEQYF
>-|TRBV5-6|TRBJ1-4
CASSLAGGIYEKLFF
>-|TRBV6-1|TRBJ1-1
CASSEEGRVNTEAFF